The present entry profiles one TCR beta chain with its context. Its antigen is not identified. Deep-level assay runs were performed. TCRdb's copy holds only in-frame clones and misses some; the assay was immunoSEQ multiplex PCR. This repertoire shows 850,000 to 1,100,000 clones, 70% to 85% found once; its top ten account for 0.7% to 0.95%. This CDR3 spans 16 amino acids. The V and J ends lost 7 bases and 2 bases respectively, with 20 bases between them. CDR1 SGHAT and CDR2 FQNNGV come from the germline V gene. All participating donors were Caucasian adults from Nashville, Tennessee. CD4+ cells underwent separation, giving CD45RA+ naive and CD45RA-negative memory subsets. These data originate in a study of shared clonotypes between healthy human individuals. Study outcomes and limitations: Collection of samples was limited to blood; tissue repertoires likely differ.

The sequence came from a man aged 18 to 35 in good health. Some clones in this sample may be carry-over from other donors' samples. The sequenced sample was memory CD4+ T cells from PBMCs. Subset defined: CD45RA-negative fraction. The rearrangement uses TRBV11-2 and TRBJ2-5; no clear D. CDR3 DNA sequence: TGTGCCAGCACCTTCGGTCCGGTGGGTGGGCAAGAGACCCAGTACTTC. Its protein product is CASTFGPVGGQETQYF.